This T cell receptor beta chain was captured by sequencing in a study of identifying expanded T cells in peripheral blood. TCRdb's copy holds only in-frame clones and misses some; the assay was immunoSEQ multiplex PCR. The sample records approximately 100,000 clones, approximately 90% being singletons. Material for sequencing was blood. The receptor was isolated from a person between 18 and 75 years old in good health.

The CDR3 is CASSSDRESEKLFF. The CDR3 region has the DNA TGTGCCAGCTCCTCGGACAGGGAATCTGAAAAACTGTTTTTT. This chain links TRBV18 with TRBJ1-4; TRBD1 matches at 8 bases. With 6 bases clipped from V and 7 bases from J, the junction kept 7 bases outside the gene matches. Germline V gene sequence: CDR1 KGHSH, CDR2 LQKENI. The CDR3 has 14 amino acids.